The sequence of this TCR beta chain was determined in a study of identical twins. CDR1 and CDR2 (germline): SGHTA, FQGTGA. The CDR3 has 15 residues. Trimming shortened V by 2 bases and J by 5 bases, and 15 bases separated the two germline ends. A universal primer site arose from template switching, and cDNA bore unique molecular identifiers. TCRdb independently ran MiXCR on the 5' RACE reads; one entry per CDR3 protein. The table shows fewer than 650,000 distinct CDR3 sequences, with roughly 6.6% occurring only once. The study's findings and limits: Where out-of-frame alpha sequences were twin-shared, they showed excess low generation probability. A cross-sectional statistical analysis, not follow-up of the same donors, supported the conclusions.

In this sample, this clonotype turned up a few times. Its antigen is undetermined. The sample also formed part of further work on yellow fever vaccine responses in identical twins. That work adds: Vaccine-induced T cell responses in twins were reportedly observed to appear partly convergent, partly personalized.

Source material: PBMCs. The sequence was collected from a young woman in good health. V usage is TRBV7-3 and J usage is TRBJ2-5, with a possible D match to TRBD1 (5 bases). CDR3 sequence reads: CASSLGLGLRETQYF. The CDR3, as DNA: TGTGCCAGCAGCTTAGGGTTGGGGCTTCGGGAGACCCAGTACTTC. Based on the CDR3 plus reference TRBV7-3 and TRBJ2-5, the full variable domain is GAGVSQTPSNKVTEKGKYVELRCDPISGHTALYWYRQSLGQGPEFLIYFQGTGAADDSGLPNDRFFAVRPEGSVSTLKIQRTERGDSAVYLCASSLGLGLRETQYFGPGTRLLVL.